The T cell receptor (beta chain) described here comes from a study of T cell changes during pregnancy in multiple sclerosis. The count of this clone is one. The protocol was immunoSEQ multiplex PCR, while the TCRdb copy is restricted to in-frame clones and leaves out a portion. The sample shows 40,000 to 55,000 clones, approximately 91% of them seen only once. The receptor was isolated from a female donor in good health, enrolled as a control in a pregnancy study. Sequences were derived from CD4+ T cells from peripheral blood mononuclear cells, sampled after pregnancy.

The CDR3 sequence: CASSQDPPLRGGAGSRTDTQYF. CDR3 DNA sequence: TGCGCCAGCAGCCAAGACCCACCTTTAAGGGGGGGGGCGGGTAGCCGGACAGATACGCAGTATTTT. The rearrangement joins TRBV4-1 to TRBJ2-3; D possibly corresponds to TRBD2 (7 bases). From germline, CDR1 is MGHRA and CDR2 YSYEKL. Trimming removed 0 bases from V and 3 bases from J, with 31 bases in between. The CDR3 spans 22 residues.